The 26 T cell receptor beta chains below all came from one sample that was sequenced in a study of beta chain features in type 1 diabetes. Their specific antigens are unknown. Reverse transcribing all isolated RNA meant expressed TCRB transcripts were sequenced. The data were produced by immunoSEQ multiplex PCR, yet TCRdb's version contains in-frame clones alone and is incomplete. The repertoire has about 150,000 clones, 10% of them found once; the top ten carry more than 0.45%. Regarding the study as a whole: TCRB CDR3s from Type 1 diabetes patients were moderately but significantly shorter in all four CD4+ subsets.

The sample taken for sequencing was central memory CD4+ T cells from blood. These receptors were obtained from a man aged 30 to 39 with type 1 diabetes.

This clone was picked up many times. The rearrangement joins TRBV7-9 to TRBJ2-1; TRBD2 matches 8 bases. CDR1 and CDR2 (germline): SEHNR, FQNEAQ (reference sequence). J gave up 5 bases and V 7 bases, and 7 bases lay outside the gene matches. The CDR3 loop spans 14 amino acids. The CDR3 here is CASTEIAGHNEQFF. The CDR3, as DNA: TGTGCCAGCACCGAGATAGCGGGACACAATGAGCAGTTCTTC.

The V and J genes are TRBV7-9 and TRBJ2-1, with TRBD2 identical over 10 bases. The CDR3 is made up of 16 amino acids. V shed 5 bases, J shed 7 bases, and the junction held 11 bases outside the gene matches. Per the germline V gene, CDR1 is SEHNR and CDR2 is FQNEAQ (reference sequence). CDR3 sequence reads: CASSLGGTSEVNEQFF. The CDR3 DNA reads TGTGCCAGCAGCCTTGGTGGGACTAGCGAAGTTAATGAGCAGTTCTTC. The whole variable domain, filled in from reference TRBV7-9 and TRBJ2-1, reads DTGVSQNPRHKITKRGQNVTFRCDPISEHNRLYWYRQTLGQGPEFLTYFQNEAQLEKSRLLSDRFSAERPKGSFSTLEIQRTEQGDSAMYLCASSLGGTSEVNEQFFGPGTRLTVL.

In DNA, the CDR3 is TGTGCCAGCAGCTTAGTCGGACAGGGATCGGTGCGCAATGAGCAGTTCTTC. Translating gives CASSLVGQGSVRNEQFF. The chain combines TRBV7-2 with TRBJ2-1, with 8 bases lining up with TRBD1. V lost 1 base to trimming and J lost 6 bases; unmatched junction nucleotides: 11. The germline V gene encodes CDR1 SGHTA and CDR2 FQGNSA. The CDR3 runs to 17 residues.

This clone showed up just a few times. CDR3 sequence: CASCRSGRGTDTQYF. For the CDR3, the DNA is TGTGCCAGCTGCCGGAGCGGGAGGGGCACAGATACGCAGTATTTT. The chain uses TRBV7-8 and TRBJ2-3, with 10 positions matching TRBD2. Per germline, CDR1 SGHVS and CDR2 FQNEAQ. There are 15 residues in the CDR3. With V trimmed by 8 bases and J by 1 base, 6 bases remained unmatched. Looking up the rest from reference TRBV7-8 and TRBJ2-3 gives the full variable domain: GAGVSQSPRYKVAKRGQDVALRCDPISGHVSLFWYQQALGQGPEFLTYFQNEAQLDKSGLPSDRFFAERPEGSVSTLKIQRTQQEDSAVYLCASCRSGRGTDTQYFGPGTRLTVL.

This clone has just a few counts. The chain couples TRBV6-5 to TRBJ2-7, with 9 bases aligning to TRBD1. Germline V lookup: CDR1 MNHEY, CDR2 SVGAGI. The CDR3 consists of 15 residues. Losses at the gene ends were 0 bases for V and 7 bases for J; bases not matched to a gene: 7. The CDR3 is CASSYSRTGDREQYF. The CDR3 DNA reads as TGTGCCAGCAGTTACTCACGGACAGGGGATCGGGAGCAGTACTTC.

As to this clone: This same CDR3 is encoded by further DNA sequences in the sample. The gene calls are TRBV7-9 and TRBJ2-1, with 8 bases matching TRBD2. The ends lost 2 bases at V and 0 bases at J; junction bases unmatched: 3. Per the germline V gene, CDR1 is SEHNR and CDR2 is FQNEAQ (reference sequence). There are 16 residues in the CDR3. CDR3 loop: CASSLSLAGSYNEQFF. The CDR3 region has the DNA TGTGCCAGCAGCTTAAGCCTAGCGGGCTCCTACAATGAGCAGTTCTTC. Full variable domain (rest looked up from reference TRBV7-9 and TRBJ2-1): DTGVSQNPRHKITKRGQNVTFRCDPISEHNRLYWYRQTLGQGPEFLTYFQNEAQLEKSRLLSDRFSAERPKGSFSTLEIQRTEQGDSAMYLCASSLSLAGSYNEQFFGPGTRLTVL.

This clone has only a few counts. The chain combines TRBV9 with TRBJ2-7; 8 positions agree with TRBD1. Germline V gene data show CDR1 as SGDLS and CDR2 as YYNGEE. The trim removed 3 bases at V and 2 bases at J, leaving 7 bases unmatched. This CDR3 is 15 amino acids long. CDR3 sequence: CASSAQTGAPYEQYF. CDR3 sequence (DNA): TGTGCCAGCAGCGCCCAGACAGGGGCCCCCTACGAGCAGTACTTC.

This clone has just a few counts. V gene TRBV28 combines with J gene TRBJ2-7; 10 bases are shared with TRBD1. The J segment lost 2 bases and the V segment lost 5 bases, leaving 6 bases of the junction unmatched. Germline V gene lookup returns CDR1 MDHEN and CDR2 SYDVKM. The CDR3 loop spans 15 amino acids. The chain's CDR3 is CASSRTGGRPYEQYF. Written as DNA, the CDR3 is TGTGCCAGCAGTCGGACAGGGGGGAGACCCTACGAGCAGTACTTC.

With regard to this clone: Other nucleotide sequences in the sample specify the same CDR3. The V and J genes are TRBV5-4 and TRBJ2-7; no clear D. V lost 5 bases to trimming and J lost 4 bases, with 7 bases between them. The germline CDR1 and CDR2 sequences are SGHNT and YYREEE (reference sequence). This CDR3 has 11 amino acids. The CDR3 coding sequence is TGTGCCAGCAGTTCACAATACGAGCAGTACTTC. Translating it yields CASSSQYEQYF.

The genes are TRBV5-4 and TRBJ2-2, with TRBD2 identical over 10 bases. CDR1 is SGHNT, CDR2 YYREEE, per germline (reference sequence). The J segment lost 9 bases and the V segment lost 0 bases, leaving 8 bases of the junction unmatched. The CDR3 extends over 16 amino acids. CDR3 nucleotides: TGTGCCAGCAGCTTGGCCGTCGCTAGCGGGAGCCGGGAGCTGTTTTTT. Protein: CASSLAVASGSRELFF.

The rearrangement links TRBV29-1 to TRBJ2-3, with 9 bases fitting TRBD1. The CDR3 has 15 amino acids. V trimming: 2 bases; J trimming: 0 bases; junction bases outside the gene matches: 3. Germline V gene lookup returns CDR1 SQVTM and CDR2 ANQGSEA. The CDR3 coding sequence is TGCAGCGTTGAACGGACAGGGGCTAGCACAGATACGCAGTATTTT. It yields the protein CSVERTGASTDTQYF.

A few counts support this clone. V and J are TRBV12-5 and TRBJ2-3; 14 nucleotides agree with TRBD2. This CDR3 spans 17 amino acids. J lost 4 bases, V lost 3 bases, and 6 bases had no gene match. The V gene's germline CDR1 is LGHNT and CDR2 FRNRAP. Here the CDR3 reads CASGFLTSGRGPDTQYF. CDR3 coding DNA: TGTGCTAGTGGTTTCCTGACTAGCGGGAGGGGGCCAGATACGCAGTATTTT. Based on the CDR3 plus reference TRBV12-5 and TRBJ2-3, the full variable domain is DARVTQTPRHKVTEMGQEVTMRCQPILGHNTVFWYRQTMMQGLELLAYFRNRAPLDDSGMPKDRFSAEMPDATLATLKIQPSEPRDSAVYFCASGFLTSGRGPDTQYFGPGTRLTVL.

This clone turned up a few times. This chain connects TRBV5-6 to TRBJ2-2; possible D gene TRBD1, 5 bases. The CDR3 spans 13 residues. V was cut by 4 bases and J by 6 bases, with 10 bases left in between. In germline, CDR1 is SGHDT, CDR2 YYEEEE. The CDR3 loop is CASSGQGAGELFF. DNA for the CDR3: TGTGCCAGCAGCGGGCAGGGCGCCGGGGAGCTGTTTTTT.

The gene calls are TRBV9 and TRBJ1-1; possibly TRBD1 for D (6 bases). Trimming shortened V by 6 bases and J by 0 bases, and 9 bases separated the two germline ends. The CDR3 is made up of 13 amino acids. CDR1 and CDR2 (germline): SGDLS, YYNGEE. The CDR3 is CASTTGLNTEAFF. The CDR3 DNA reads as TGTGCCAGCACGACAGGACTGAACACTGAAGCTTTCTTT. The whole variable domain, filled in from reference TRBV9 and TRBJ1-1, reads DSGVTQTPKHLITATGQRVTLRCSPRSGDLSVYWYQQSLDQGLQFLIQYYNGEERAKGNILERFSAQQFPDLHSELNLSSLELGDSALYFCASTTGLNTEAFFGQGTRLTVV.

In its sample, this clone was seen a few times. The chain couples TRBV9 to TRBJ2-1; a possible D gene is TRBD1 (6 bases). CDR1 and CDR2 from the germline V gene are SGDLS and YYNGEE. CDR3 length: 15 amino acids. V was trimmed by 2 bases and J by 2 bases, leaving 11 bases between them. CDR3 region: CASSVRDKPYNEQFF. CDR3 coding DNA: TGTGCCAGCAGCGTCCGGGACAAGCCCTACAATGAGCAGTTCTTC.

This rearrangement joins TRBV7-8 to TRBJ1-1; 7 bases agree with TRBD1. The CDR3 is 14 amino acids. The ends lost 4 bases at V and 3 bases at J; junction bases unmatched: 5. From germline, CDR1 is SGHVS and CDR2 FQNEAQ. The CDR3 is CASSSGQLYTEAFF. CDR3 nucleotide sequence: TGTGCCAGCAGCTCGGGACAGTTATACACTGAAGCTTTCTTT.

The chain has TRBV19 and TRBJ1-2, with D possibly TRBD1 on 5 matching bases. CDR1 and CDR2 from the germline V gene are LNHDA and SQIVND (reference sequence). CDR3 size: 15 residues. Trimming removed 3 bases from V and 4 bases from J, with 15 bases in between. The CDR3 spells CASSIGGVGIYGYTF. CDR3 bases: TGTGCCAGTAGTATCGGAGGGGTTGGGATCTATGGCTACACCTTC. Together with reference TRBV19 and TRBJ1-2, the CDR3 gives the full variable domain: DGGITQSPKYLFRKEGQNVTLSCEQNLNHDAMYWYRQDPGQGLRLIYYSQIVNDFQKGDIAEGYSVSREKKESFPLTVTSAQKNPTAFYLCASSIGGVGIYGYTFGSGTRLTVV.

There are a few counts of this clone. This chain links TRBV19 with TRBJ1-1; 7 nucleotides agree with TRBD1. This CDR3 has 15 residues. In germline, CDR1 is LNHDA, CDR2 SQIVND (reference sequence). The ends lost 9 bases at V and 1 base at J; junction bases unmatched: 11. In DNA form, the CDR3 reads TGTGCCAGCCTAACGACGGGACAGAAGAACACTGAAGCTTTCTTT. Its translation: CASLTTGQKNTEAFF.

This clone was detected only a few times. The J gene is TRBJ2-7, the V gene TRBV5-1, with unresolved D. This CDR3 has 13 residues. Germline assignment: CDR1 SGHRS and CDR2 YFSETQ. V lost 5 bases, J lost 2 bases, and 11 bases lay in between. This chain's CDR3 is CASSKDRAYEQYF. The CDR3 nucleotides read TGCGCCAGCAGTAAGGATCGGGCCTACGAGCAGTACTTC. The full variable domain, in which reference TRBV5-1 and TRBJ2-7 provide the parts outside the CDR3, is KAGVTQTPRYLIKTRGQQVTLSCSPISGHRSVSWYQQTPGQGLQFLFEYFSETQRNKGNFPGRFSGRQFSNSRSEMNVSTLELGDSALYLCASSKDRAYEQYFGPGTRLTVT.

The chain uses TRBV7-3 and TRBJ2-1, with a weak D call TRBD2 (6 bases). The CDR3 length is 15 residues. V was clipped by 5 bases and J by 0 bases, with 11 bases between them. Germline lookup yields CDR1 SGHTA and CDR2 FQGTGA. CDR3 sequence reads: CASSISGGSYNEQFF. The CDR3, as DNA: TGTGCCAGCAGCATATCCGGGGGCTCCTACAATGAGCAGTTCTTC.

This rearrangement joins TRBV19 to TRBJ2-7; TRBD1 matches at 9 bases. This CDR3 is 16 amino acids long. Trimming removed 6 bases from V and 4 bases from J; junction bases left unmatched: 13. Germline CDR1 LNHDA, CDR2 SQIVND (reference sequence). In DNA form, the CDR3 reads TGTGCCAGTAGCGTCGCCGGGGGACAGGGTTTATACGAGCAGTACTTC. Translated: CASSVAGGQGLYEQYF.

The chain couples TRBV30 to TRBJ1-1; D unclear. V was pared by 0 bases and J by 1 base, with 6 bases between. Per the germline V gene, CDR1 is GTSNPN and CDR2 is SVGIG (reference sequence). The CDR3 length is 13 residues. CDR3 sequence: CAWSVPQNTEAFF. DNA for the CDR3: TGTGCCTGGAGTGTACCACAGAACACTGAAGCTTTCTTT.

This clone was observed a handful of times. The gene calls are TRBV30 and TRBJ2-5; D perhaps matches TRBD1 (5 bases). The CDR3 loop spans 11 amino acids. Germline CDR1 is GTSNPN and CDR2 is SVGIG (reference sequence). Trimming pared 1 base from V and 10 bases from J, leaving 10 bases between. The CDR3 loop reads CAWSGGADQYF. CDR3 sequence (DNA): TGTGCCTGGAGTGGGGGCGCGGACCAGTACTTC. The full variable domain, completed using reference TRBV30 and TRBJ2-5, is SQTIHQWPATLVQPVGSPLSLECTVEGTSNPNLYWYRQAAGRGLQLLFYSVGIGQISSEVPQNLSASRPQDRQFILSSKKLLLSDSGFYLCAWSGGADQYFGPGTRLLVL.

The chain joins TRBV7-2 to TRBJ2-7; 10 bases line up with TRBD1. Germline trimming cut 5 bases from V and 5 bases from J; bases unmatched to any gene: 9. The CDR3 has 15 amino acids. Germline CDR1 SGHTA, CDR2 FQGNSA. CDR3 protein: CASSRDRGRRNEQYF. The CDR3, as DNA: TGTGCCAGCAGCCGAGACAGGGGGCGCCGCAACGAGCAGTACTTC.

This clone has more than one count but fewer than ten. This chain joins TRBV29-1 and TRBJ1-1, with 9 positions matching TRBD1. CDR1 and CDR2 from the germline V gene are SQVTM and ANQGSEA. V gave up 7 bases and J gave up 3 bases; unmatched junction bases: 9. The CDR3 is made up of 14 amino acids. The CDR3 DNA follows: TGCAGCGCCGGGACAGGGAAGCGGGACACTGAAGCTTTCTTT. It specifies CSAGTGKRDTEAFF. Full variable domain (rest looked up from reference TRBV29-1 and TRBJ1-1): SAVISQKPSRDICQRGTSLTIQCQVDSQVTMMFWYRQQPGQSLTLIATANQGSEATYESGFVIDKFPISRPNLTFSTLTVSNMSPEDSSIYLCSAGTGKRDTEAFFGQGTRLTVV.

The sample holds a few counts of this clone. CDR3 protein: CASSTNPRETYEQYF. The CDR3 DNA reads as TGTGCCAGCAGTACGAATCCCCGGGAAACCTACGAGCAGTACTTC. This rearrangement joins TRBV28 to TRBJ2-7; possible D gene TRBD2, 5 bases. The CDR3 has 15 residues. V was trimmed by 5 bases and J by 2 bases, leaving 16 bases between them. Germline lookup yields CDR1 MDHEN and CDR2 SYDVKM.